Below, 25 T cell receptor beta chains from the same sample are listed, as sequenced in a study of neurological immune-mediated disorders. TCRdb independently ran MiXCR on the 5' RACE reads; one entry per CDR3 protein. The data contain 27,000 or so distinct CDR3 sequences, approximately 15% of them seen just once; the ten biggest clones take up roughly 27%. The sample comprised PBMCs. These receptor sequences come from a man between 65 and 85 years old in good health.

There are many counts of this clonotype. The gene calls are TRBV28 and TRBJ1-2, with 9 bases aligning to TRBD1. The CDR3 runs to 15 residues. The germline V gene has CDR1 MDHEN and CDR2 SYDVKM. V dropped 3 bases and J dropped 5; count of bases not matched to a gene: 7. CDR3 sequence (DNA): TGTGCCAGCAGTTTCGGGGCGACAGGGGGATATGGCTACACCTTC. Translated: CASSFGATGGYGYTF.

V usage is TRBV5-1 and J usage is TRBJ2-3; 7 bases are shared with TRBD1. This CDR3 is built from 15 residues. CDR1 is SGHRS, CDR2 YFSETQ, per germline. Trimming cost V 1 base and J 1 base; bases outside gene matches: 3. CDR3 coding DNA: TGCGCCAGCAGCTTGTATGGGACAGGCACAGATACGCAGTATTTT. It is translated as CASSLYGTGTDTQYF.

This clonotype came up many times. The DNA of the CDR3 is TGTGCCAGCAGCTTTCTGAGGGGGGGGGAGGAGTTCTTC. This codes for CASSFLRGGEEFF. The rearrangement joins TRBV7-9 to TRBJ2-1; the D gene is possibly TRBD2 (7 bases). V was clipped by 3 bases and J by 14 bases, with 17 bases between them. CDR1 is SEHNR, CDR2 FQNEAQ, per germline (reference sequence). This CDR3 contains 13 residues.

This clonotype came up many times. The rearrangement links TRBV7-2 to TRBJ2-5; D ambiguous. The CDR3 consists of 15 residues. Germline V gene lookup returns CDR1 SGHTA and CDR2 FQGNSA. Trimming stripped 2 bases from V and 1 base from J, with 11 bases between. The CDR3 DNA is TGTGCCAGCAGCTTATTACAACAGCTCCAAGAGACCCAGTACTTC. Residues: CASSLLQQLQETQYF.

This clonotype was counted many times. The chain recombines TRBV5-1 with TRBJ2-7, with a weak D call TRBD1 (5 bases). The CDR3 sequence is 14 residues long. The V end was cut by 4 bases, the J end by 3 bases, with 14 bases between. Germline V gene data show CDR1 as SGHRS and CDR2 as YFSETQ. The chain's CDR3 is CASSHDRANYEQYF. The CDR3 DNA follows: TGCGCCAGCAGCCACGACAGAGCGAACTACGAGCAGTACTTC.

This clonotype was found many times. V gene TRBV29-1 combines with J gene TRBJ1-2; 8 bases match TRBD1. The CDR3 is 12 residues long. Losses at the gene ends were 7 bases for V and 3 bases for J; bases not matched to a gene: 4. Germline lookup yields CDR1 SQVTM and CDR2 ANQGSEA. The CDR3 is CSATTGDYGYTF. The DNA of the CDR3 is TGCAGCGCCACGACAGGGGACTATGGCTACACCTTC.

The chain carries TRBV20-1 and TRBJ2-2; the match to TRBD2 covers 8 bases. The CDR3 spans 14 residues. V lost 8 bases to trimming and J lost 2 bases; unmatched junction nucleotides: 7. Looked up from germline, CDR1 is DFQATT and CDR2 is SNEGSKA (reference sequence). Here the CDR3 DNA reads TGCAGTTTCCTCGGGGGGGGTAACACCGGGGAGCTGTTTTTT. This sequence encodes CSFLGGGNTGELFF.

This clonotype was counted ten times or more. This sequence joins TRBV5-1 and TRBJ1-2, with D perhaps TRBD1 (6 bases). This CDR3 contains 15 residues. In germline, CDR1 is SGHRS, CDR2 YFSETQ. V shed 0 bases and J shed 4 bases, with 13 bases lying between them. The CDR3 DNA follows: TGCGCCAGCAGCTTGGAAGGACAGCCCTTCTATGGCTACACCTTC. It is translated as CASSLEGQPFYGYTF.

This clonotype has ten or more counts. The chain couples TRBV20-1 to TRBJ1-2, with a possible D match to TRBD1 (6 bases). The germline gives CDR1 DFQATT, CDR2 SNEGSKA (reference sequence). Trimming removed 0 bases at V and 2 bases at J, with 7 bases between. This CDR3 has 13 residues. The CDR3 sequence is CSAREGANYGYTF. The CDR3 DNA reads as TGCAGTGCTAGAGAGGGGGCCAACTATGGCTACACCTTC.

This clonotype was seen at least ten times. This chain links TRBV28 with TRBJ1-2, with 7 bases matching TRBD1. This CDR3 comprises 13 residues. V was pared by 11 bases and J by 8 bases, with 14 bases of the junction left unmatched. Germline V gene data show CDR1 as MDHEN and CDR2 as SYDVKM. CDR3 sequence: CASKGARVGGYTF. DNA for the CDR3: TGTGCCTCCAAGGGGGCGCGGGTGGGCGGCTACACCTTC.

This clonotype was found many times. The chain is built from TRBV5-1 and TRBJ2-3, with 11 bases matching TRBD1. Germline V CDR1 and CDR2: SGHRS, YFSETQ. The CDR3 is 14 amino acids. The J segment lost 5 bases and the V segment lost 4 bases, leaving 3 bases of the junction unmatched. In DNA form, the CDR3 reads TGCGCCAGCAGCGCGGGACAGGGGGAAGATACGCAGTATTTT. It translates to CASSAGQGEDTQYF. Complete variable domain (other parts from reference TRBV5-1 and TRBJ2-3): KAGVTQTPRYLIKTRGQQVTLSCSPISGHRSVSWYQQTPGQGLQFLFEYFSETQRNKGNFPGRFSGRQFSNSRSEMNVSTLELGDSALYLCASSAGQGEDTQYFGPGTRLTVL.

The chain has TRBV4-2 and TRBJ1-6; TRBD1 matches at 7 bases. CDR1 and CDR2 (germline): LGHNA, YNFKEQ. This CDR3 has 17 amino acids. The V and J ends lost 4 bases and 8 bases, in that order; junction bases with no gene match: 14. CDR3 nucleotide sequence: TGTGCCAGCAGCCTGGCCCCCGGACAGGCAACACATTCACCCCTCCACTTT. Translating gives CASSLAPGQATHSPLHF.

In its sample, this clonotype was seen many times. The chain combines TRBV5-1 with TRBJ2-3; D uncertain. This CDR3 has 14 amino acids. Germline values: CDR1 SGHRS, CDR2 YFSETQ. Trimming shortened V by 0 bases and J by 0 bases, and 5 bases separated the two germline ends. For the CDR3, the DNA is TGCGCCAGCAGCTTGGGGCTTAGCACAGATACGCAGTATTTT. This gives the protein CASSLGLSTDTQYF.

This clonotype was recorded at least ten times. The chain carries TRBV20-1 and TRBJ1-2; D is unresolved. The ends were cut back, 0 bases at V and 8 bases at J, with 16 bases in the middle. CDR3 length: 14 residues. Germline CDR1 and CDR2: DFQATT and SNEGSKA (reference sequence). CDR3: CSARDLSLSGGYTF. In nucleotides, the CDR3 is TGCAGTGCTAGAGATTTGTCCTTATCGGGGGGCTACACCTTC.

Remarks on this clonotype: At one end the junction does not follow the germline gene, possibly because of a read error. This chain links TRBV15 with TRBJ2-7; weak D call: TRBD1 (6 bases). The CDR3 is made up of 12 amino acids. Germline V gene sequence: CDR1 LNHNV, CDR2 YYDKDF (reference sequence). In DNA form, the CDR3 reads TGTTCCACCAGCAAGACAGGATACGAACAGTACTTC. Protein: CSTSKTGYEQYF.

This chain uses TRBV18 with TRBJ1-5; D may be TRBD1 (5 bases). Germline assignment: CDR1 KGHSH and CDR2 LQKENI. V was clipped by 2 bases and J by 11 bases, with 19 bases between them. CDR3 length: 15 amino acids. Here the CDR3 DNA reads TGTGCCAGCTCACCATCGACACCTCCCTCGGGGGCCCAGCATTTT. It encodes CASSPSTPPSGAQHF.

This clonotype has at least ten counts. The chain couples TRBV4-3 to TRBJ2-7; the D is unclear. This CDR3 has 13 amino acids. The V gene's germline CDR1 is LGHNA and CDR2 YSLEER. Trimming removed 1 base at V and 6 bases at J, with 10 bases between. DNA of the CDR3: TGCGCCAGCAGCCAAGGGTCTGCAGGCGAGCAGTACTTC. It is translated as CASSQGSAGEQYF.

V is TRBV18 and J is TRBJ1-1; 7 bases match TRBD1. From germline, CDR1 is KGHSH and CDR2 LQKENI. With V trimmed by 5 bases and J by 1 base, 7 bases remained unmatched. The CDR3 length is 15 residues. The CDR3 sequence is CASSGTDRANTEAFF. The CDR3 nucleotides read TGTGCCAGCTCAGGAACCGACAGGGCGAACACTGAAGCTTTCTTT.

This clonotype was seen ten or more times. The chain uses TRBV7-2 and TRBJ2-3; 8 nucleotides line up with TRBD2. Germline V CDR1 and CDR2: SGHTA, FQGNSA. V lost 7 bases to trimming and J lost 2 bases; unmatched junction nucleotides: 5. The CDR3 is 14 residues long. CDR3 coding DNA: TGTGCCAGCATCCTTAGCGGGGTCACAGATACGCAGTATTTT. Its translation: CASILSGVTDTQYF.

In this sample, this clonotype turned up many times. The rearrangement joins TRBV7-2 to TRBJ2-1, with 12 positions matching TRBD1. This CDR3 contains 15 residues. V dropped 2 bases and J dropped 9; count of bases not matched to a gene: 5. The V gene's germline CDR1 is SGHTA and CDR2 FQGNSA. The CDR3 protein is CASSLLGTGGGEQFF. In DNA, the CDR3 is TGTGCCAGCAGCTTATTGGGGACAGGGGGCGGTGAGCAGTTCTTC. Filled out from reference TRBV7-2 and TRBJ2-1, the complete variable domain reads GAGVSQSPSNKVTEKGKDVELRCDPISGHTALYWYRQSLGQGLEFLIYFQGNSAPDKSGLPSDRFSAERTGGSVSTLTIQRTQQEDSAVYLCASSLLGTGGGEQFFGPGTRLTVL.

This clonotype was recorded at least ten times. CDR3 bases: TGCAGCGTCGGACAGGGGGCAGATACGCAGTATTTT. Translated, it gives CSVGQGADTQYF. The chain combines TRBV29-1 with TRBJ2-3; 10 bases line up with TRBD1. V dropped 6 bases and J dropped 4; count of bases not matched to a gene: 1. Germline values: CDR1 SQVTM, CDR2 ANQGSEA. CDR3 size: 12 residues.

This clonotype came up many times. The chain employs TRBV19 and TRBJ2-2, with unresolved D. The CDR3 consists of 14 residues. The V and J ends lost 3 bases and 0 bases respectively, with 5 bases between them. CDR1 and CDR2 from the germline V gene are LNHDA and SQIVND (reference sequence). CDR3 sequence: CASSISSNTGELFF. CDR3 bases: TGTGCCAGTAGTATTTCCTCGAACACCGGGGAGCTGTTTTTT.

This clonotype was picked up many times. The CDR3 here is CASSSLAGGREQYF. CDR3 coding DNA: TGTGCCAGCAGTTCCCTAGCGGGAGGGCGGGAGCAGTACTTC. V is TRBV6-1 and J is TRBJ2-7; TRBD2 matches at 12 bases. The V gene end was trimmed by 5 bases and the J gene end by 7 bases; junction bases not matched to a gene: 6. From germline, CDR1 is MNHNS and CDR2 SASEGT. This CDR3 spans 14 amino acids.

Many counts were recorded for this clonotype. The rearrangement joins TRBV20-1 to TRBJ1-1; 12 bases map to TRBD1. Germline lookup yields CDR1 DFQATT and CDR2 SNEGSKA (reference sequence). The CDR3 runs 14 residues. The junction had 7 bases not matched to a gene; V was cut back by 1 base and J by 10 bases. CDR3 in DNA: TGCAGTGCTAGAGCTCCCGGGACAGGGGGCAGAGCTTTCTTT. Translating it yields CSARAPGTGGRAFF.

This clonotype has at least ten counts. This chain's CDR3 is CASSFTRDPDTQYF. The DNA of the CDR3 is TGTGCCAGCAGTTTCACTAGGGACCCAGATACGCAGTATTTT. The chain uses TRBV12-3 or TRBV12-4 and TRBJ2-3; D assignment may be TRBD1 or TRBD2 (5 bases each). Trimming shortened V by 3 bases and J by 4 bases, and 11 bases separated the two germline ends. CDR3 length: 14 residues.